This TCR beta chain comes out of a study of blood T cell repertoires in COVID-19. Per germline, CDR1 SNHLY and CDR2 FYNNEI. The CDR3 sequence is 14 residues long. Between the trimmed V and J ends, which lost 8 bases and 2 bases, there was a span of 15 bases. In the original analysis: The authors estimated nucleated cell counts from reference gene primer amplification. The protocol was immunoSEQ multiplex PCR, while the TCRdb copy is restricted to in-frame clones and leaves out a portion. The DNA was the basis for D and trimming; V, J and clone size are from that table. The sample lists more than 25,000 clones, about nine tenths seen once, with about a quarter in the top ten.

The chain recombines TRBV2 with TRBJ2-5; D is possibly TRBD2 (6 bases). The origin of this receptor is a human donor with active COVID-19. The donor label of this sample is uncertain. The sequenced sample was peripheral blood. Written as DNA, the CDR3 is TGTGCCAGCCTCCGGCGGGGACGGCAAGAGACCCAGTACTTC. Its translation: CASLRRGRQETQYF.